A single sample is the source of the 2 T cell receptor beta chains below, sequenced in a study of T cells in Graves' hyperthyroidism and ophthalmopathy. From RNA transcripts, TCR beta CDR3 regions were amplified. HTBI primers drove first-round RT-PCR of the TCR CDR3. TCRdb processed the multiplex PCR reads anew with MiXCR; each CDR3 protein has one entry. The table lists about 400,000 distinct CDR3 sequences, about 15% of them singletons, with approximately 32% in the top ten. Sample: blood. These receptors originate from a woman aged 25 to 39 with Graves' hyperthyroidism.

The CDR3 spells CASSPGRRDQPQHF. CDR3 DNA: TGTGCCAGCAGCCCAGGGAGGCGCGATCAGCCCCAGCATTTT. The chain employs TRBV7-9 and TRBJ1-5, with D tentatively TRBD1 (5 bases). The CDR3 length is 14 residues. Germline-derived CDR1 and CDR2 are SEHNR and FQNEAQ (reference sequence). The V gene lost 5 bases and the J gene lost 5 bases, with 13 bases spanning the gap.

The chain employs TRBV20-1 and TRBJ2-5; 7 bases map to TRBD1. The J call may not be correct, given that the DNA end is closer to TRBJ2-1. This CDR3 comprises 16 residues. Germline V CDR1 and CDR2: DFQATT, SNEGSKA (reference sequence). CDR3: CSARDPAGGSQETQFF. The CDR3 DNA is TGCAGTGCTAGAGACCCCGCAGGGGGATCTCAAGAGACCCAGTTCTTC.